The following is a TCR beta chain sequence with its context. Its antigen is unknown. Within one base of it there is no much larger clone, and no base qualities were kept. The junction carries 15 bases between V and J, which are trimmed by 4 bases and 6 bases respectively. The CDR3 measures 13 amino acids from cysteine to phenylalanine. The entry retains the CDR3 DNA only, 39 bases that are in frame from base 1. CDR1 and CDR2 are read off the germline V gene (reference sequence) as DFQATT and SNEGSKA. The library was built by means of PCR. DNA from cultured CD4+ T cells underwent TCR sequencing with the Oncomine TCR Beta short-read assay at the Johns Hopkins FTIC core. The QIAamp micro DNA kit was used to extract genomic DNA from the cultured CD4+ T cells. Oncomine TCR Beta libraries from cultured CD4+ T cells were pooled using unique dual indexes and sequenced on an Illumina iSeq 100. As for how the authors treated the data: Non-productive sequences were filtered out, and CDR3s that did not start with C, did not end with F or W, or were shorter than 7 amino acids were discarded. Antigen-specific clonotypes were identified using the MANAFEST web application through comparison of peptide-stimulated wells with reference and other culture wells. An FDR below 0.05, an odds ratio above 5, and a productive frequency above 0.1% in at least two of three replicate wells were required for clones to be considered positive. A clonotype counted as cross-reactive if it showed significant expansion both in the SARS-CoV-2 spike wells and in at least one common cold coronavirus spike condition. Levenshtein distances (stringdist) and unrooted phylogenetic trees (ape) in R version 3.6.1 were used to assess CDR3 homology. TCRdb redid the processing of the public reads, applying fastp at Q25 and MiXCR, and retained in-frame beta chains. When rows share a CDR3 protein, they turn into one entry using the most common DNA and genes. These V and J calls are TCRdb output, not the study's own analysis. In all, the sample holds a few thousand distinct CDR3 sequences, and approximately 78% of those were seen once. About 20% of the sample comes from the top ten.

These data originate in a study of vaccination and CD4 T cells after COVID-19 (dated by TCRdb to between 2021 and 2023). Turning to the overall study: SARS-CoV-2 positivity had been established in the convalescent patients by nasal swab PCR, and mild disease was recorded in about 9 of these patients and severe disease in one. Six males and four females were included in the convalescent cohort, with two Hispanic individuals, seven Caucasians, two Asians and one multiracial person represented. Participants got two doses of the Pfizer-BioNTech BNT162b2 vaccine (n=8) or two doses of the Moderna mRNA-1273 vaccine (n=2). Post-COVID blood samples were collected from convalescent patients a median of around 100 days after diagnosis, with a range of about 30 to 161 days. Post-vaccine blood samples were obtained a median of around 74 days after the second vaccine dose, with a range of about 14 to 241 days. Culture stimuli were overlapping spike peptide pools from SARS-CoV-2 and from the common cold coronaviruses HCoV-NL63, HCoV-OC43 and HCoV-229E. Control cultures received a CEFX viral epitope pool as the positive control, an HIV-1 Nef peptide pool as the negative control, or no peptide. In under twelve COVID-19 convalescent patients and a few infection-naive healthy vaccine recipients, researchers compared the spike-specific CD4+ TCR repertoire from before mRNA vaccination with the repertoire from after.

The sample's treatment or condition label, in plain terms: 10-day PBMC culture with coronavirus spike peptide pools or control peptides (ViraFEST assay). The ViraFEST assay was used in the study, in which antigen-specific T cells were expanded with peptide pools and expanded clonotypes were subsequently identified by TCR sequencing. Positive SARS-CoV-2 PCR tests in the convalescent patients dated from March to December 2020, before Alpha, Beta and Delta variants emerged in the United States. Each well held about 2.2 million PBMCs cultured in IMDM containing roughly 5% human AB serum and 10 IU/ml IL-2, with 7.5 to 10 ug/ml peptide pools added. Half of the culture medium was replaced with fresh IL-2-containing medium on days 3 and 7. Once the cells had been in culture for over nine days, the EasySep CD4+ T cell isolation kit was used to isolate CD4+ T cells by negative selection. PBMCs were separated from whole blood using Ficoll-Paque Plus gradient centrifugation and then either used fresh or cryopreserved at -140C. Culture conditions were generally each tested in triplicate wells.

The paper as a whole reports these results and caveats: In convalescent patients, nearly all vaccine-specific clones (304 of 307) were found to be mono-reactive for SARS-CoV-2 spike rather than cross-reactive with common cold coronaviruses. Although the median number of SARS-CoV-2-reactive clonotypes went up from fewer than 25 after infection to roughly 40 after vaccination, the increase was not significant. Relatively few convalescent patients were included in the study, and early timepoints after natural infection were not analyzed. In convalescent patients, a median roughly 85% of post-vaccine SARS-CoV-2-reactive clones were detected only after vaccination, and vaccine-specific priming was suggested by this finding.

Sequencing input: CD4+ T cells from blood, cultured in vitro. The rearrangement combines TRBV20-1 with TRBJ2-5; the D gene cannot be resolved reliably. This TCR came from a human donor who had recovered from COVID-19. The bases read TGCAGTGCTATGGTACCAAGTAGCAAGACCCAGTACTTC. This gives the protein CSAMVPSSKTQYF.